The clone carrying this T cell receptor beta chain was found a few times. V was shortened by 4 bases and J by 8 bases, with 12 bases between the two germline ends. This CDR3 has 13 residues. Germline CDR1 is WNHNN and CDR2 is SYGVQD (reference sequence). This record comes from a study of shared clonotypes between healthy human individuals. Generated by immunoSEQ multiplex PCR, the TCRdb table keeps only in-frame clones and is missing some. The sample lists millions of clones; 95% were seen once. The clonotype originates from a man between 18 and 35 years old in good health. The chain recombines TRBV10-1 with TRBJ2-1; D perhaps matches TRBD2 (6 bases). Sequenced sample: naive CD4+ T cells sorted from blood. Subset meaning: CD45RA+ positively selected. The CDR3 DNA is TGCGCCAGCAGTGGGGGGGTCCGAGATGAGCAGTTCTTC. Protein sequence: CASSGGVRDEQFF.